These 31 T cell receptor beta chains were all obtained from the same sample, sequenced in a study of T cell repertoires in cytomegalovirus infection. One entry per CDR3 protein results from TCRdb running MiXCR on the reads. Found here are approximately 310,000 distinct CDR3 sequences, around a quarter of them singletons; the top ten hold about an eighth. No antigens are known for them. The starting material was cultured PBMCs, obtained from culture after CMV antigen stimulation. These receptors originate from a human donor in good health (CMV status not recorded). Some clones in this sample may be carry-over from other donors' samples.

This clonotype was counted a few times. The chain uses TRBV5-1 and TRBJ1-5; TRBD1 might be the D (6 bases). Trimming cost V 2 bases and J 2 bases, with 14 bases left between them. In germline, CDR1 is SGHRS, CDR2 YFSETQ. CDR3 length: 16 amino acids. DNA of the CDR3: TGCGCCAGCAGCTTCTTAGGGGGGGATGGCAATCAGCCCCAGCATTTT. Translated, it gives CASSFLGGDGNQPQHF. Full variable domain (remainder filled in from reference TRBV5-1 and TRBJ1-5): KAGVTQTPRYLIKTRGQQVTLSCSPISGHRSVSWYQQTPGQGLQFLFEYFSETQRNKGNFPGRFSGRQFSNSRSEMNVSTLELGDSALYLCASSFLGGDGNQPQHFGDGTRLSIL.

The V gene is TRBV19, the J gene TRBJ2-1, with D hard to call. V lost 2 bases and J lost 3, with 8 bases in between. The CDR3 is 14 residues long. The germline CDR1 and CDR2 sequences are LNHDA and SQIVND (reference sequence). The CDR3 bases are TGTGCCAGTAGTATATTGTCAGACTACAATGAGCAGTTCTTC. It translates to CASSILSDYNEQFF.

As for this clonotype: With a much larger clone just one base away, this may be a read error. Because the CDR3 is missing its conserved closing phenylalanine or tryptophan, this is likely a read error. The chain carries TRBV12-3 or TRBV12-4 and TRBJ1-2; TRBD1 matches at 8 bases. Losses at the gene ends were 5 bases for V and 5 bases for J; bases not matched to a gene: 4. The CDR3 is 13 amino acids. The CDR3 DNA sequence: TGTGCCAGCAGTGCGGGGACAGGTTATGGCTACACCATC. This codes for CASSAGTGYGYTI.

This chain uses TRBV29-1 with TRBJ2-1; 8 bases align to TRBD1. The germline V gene has CDR1 SQVTM and CDR2 ANQGSEA. The CDR3 contains 14 residues. The ends lost 2 bases at V and 5 bases at J; junction bases unmatched: 5. CDR3: CSVEFYRGDNEQFF. CDR3 in DNA: TGCAGCGTTGAATTCTACAGGGGGGACAATGAGCAGTTCTTC.

The chain couples TRBV27 to TRBJ2-5, with D possibly matching TRBD2 (5 bases). Germline values: CDR1 MNHEY, CDR2 SMNVEV (reference sequence). V lost 6 bases and J 1 base, leaving 9 bases between the germline ends. The CDR3 extends over 13 amino acids. The CDR3 nucleotides read TGTGCCAGCAGAGCCGGGGTCCAAGAGACCCAGTACTTC. Its translation: CASRAGVQETQYF.

This clonotype was seen repeatedly, ten times or more. This chain connects TRBV7-2 to TRBJ2-1, with 9 bases aligning to TRBD2. V gave up 5 bases and J gave up 2 bases; unmatched junction bases: 4. The CDR3 spans 15 residues. Germline CDR1 reads SGHTA; CDR2 reads FQGNSA. The chain's CDR3 is CASSNSGSAYNEQFF. In DNA form, the CDR3 reads TGTGCCAGCAGCAATAGCGGGAGCGCCTACAATGAGCAGTTCTTC.

The chain employs TRBV7-9 and TRBJ2-1, with 8 bases identical to TRBD1. Trimming removed 1 base from V and 2 bases from J; junction bases left unmatched: 7. This CDR3 has 17 amino acids. CDR1 and CDR2 (germline): SEHNR, FQNEAQ (reference sequence). CDR3: CASSLGDRSKPYNEQFF. The DNA for the CDR3 is TGTGCCAGCAGCTTAGGGGACAGGTCAAAACCCTACAATGAGCAGTTCTTC.

As regards this clonotype: One end of the junction does not line up with germline, which may come from a read error. The genes are TRBV6-1 and TRBJ2-3, with TRBD2 as a possible D gene (6 bases). Germline CDR1 and CDR2: MNHNS and SASEGT. This CDR3 spans 16 amino acids. The CDR3 DNA reads as TGTGCCCGCAGTTACCGGGGAGGCCCCTACACAGATACGCAGTATTTT. This sequence encodes CARSYRGGPYTDTQYF.

The rearrangement uses TRBV19 and TRBJ2-2; 10 positions agree with TRBD2. This CDR3 spans 15 amino acids. V shed 6 bases and J 6 bases; nucleotides not matched to a gene: 7. Germline V gene data show CDR1 as LNHDA and CDR2 as SQIVND (reference sequence). CDR3 loop: CASRPSGSAAGELFF. The CDR3 nucleotides read TGTGCCAGTAGACCTAGCGGGAGTGCCGCCGGGGAGCTGTTTTTT. Looking up the rest from reference TRBV19 and TRBJ2-2 gives the full variable domain: DGGITQSPKYLFRKEGQNVTLSCEQNLNHDAMYWYRQDPGQGLRLIYYSQIVNDFQKGDIAEGYSVSREKKESFPLTVTSAQKNPTAFYLCASRPSGSAAGELFFGEGSRLTVL.

This clonotype was picked up a small number of times. The CDR3 is CASSYPTGLISYNEQFF. In DNA form, the CDR3 reads TGTGCCAGCAGTTACCCCACAGGGCTTATCTCCTACAATGAGCAGTTCTTC. The chain links TRBV6-2 or TRBV6-3 to TRBJ2-1, with TRBD1 as a possible D gene (6 bases). The CDR3 is 17 residues long. Germline V gives CDR1 MNHEY, CDR2 SVGEGT. The germline V and J ends were trimmed by 2 bases and 0 bases, with 14 bases remaining between them.

This chain links TRBV25-1 with TRBJ1-5; D perhaps matches TRBD1 (6 bases). The V end lost 3 bases, the J end lost 5 bases, and 11 bases lay between the germline ends. The CDR3 runs 14 residues. Germline CDR1 MGHDK, CDR2 SYGVNS. The CDR3 DNA is TGTGCCAGCAGTGAGGCAGCAGGGGATCAGCCCCAGCATTTT. This translates into CASSEAAGDQPQHF.

This clonotype was detected many times. The V and J genes are TRBV18 and TRBJ1-4, with D maybe TRBD1 (5 bases). Germline-derived CDR1 and CDR2 are KGHSH and LQKENI. V dropped 0 bases and J dropped 5 bases, with 7 bases sitting between them. The CDR3 runs 14 residues. The CDR3 coding sequence is TGTGCCAGCTCACCACCGGGGCAGAATGAAAAACTGTTTTTT. This sequence encodes CASSPPGQNEKLFF.

The chain has TRBV6-4 and TRBJ1-5, with 7 bases that match TRBD1. From germline, CDR1 is MRHNA and CDR2 SNTAGT. The CDR3 has 17 residues. The J segment lost 3 bases and the V segment lost 2 bases, leaving 10 bases of the junction unmatched. The CDR3 loop is CASSDRSRGQINQPQHF. Written as DNA, the CDR3 is TGTGCCAGCAGTGACAGGAGTCGGGGACAGATCAATCAGCCCCAGCATTTT.

This clonotype was detected only a few times. The chain joins TRBV19 to TRBJ2-3; 10 bases match TRBD2. The J segment lost 6 bases and the V segment lost 3 bases, leaving 9 bases of the junction unmatched. The germline gives CDR1 LNHDA, CDR2 SQIVND (reference sequence). This CDR3 contains 16 residues. CDR3 residues: CASSIQSGRAMDTQYF. Here the CDR3 DNA reads TGTGCCAGTAGTATCCAAAGCGGGAGGGCCATGGATACGCAGTATTTT.

CDR3 sequence reads: CAWEATGEQYF. The CDR3 DNA follows: TGTGCCTGGGAGGCGACAGGGGAGCAGTACTTC. The gene calls are TRBV30 and TRBJ2-7; TRBD1 agrees at 7 bases. CDR3 size: 11 residues. Germline V gene lookup returns CDR1 GTSNPN and CDR2 SVGIG (reference sequence). The junction had 5 bases not matched to a gene; V was cut back by 5 bases and J by 7 bases.

The chain recombines TRBV10-3 with TRBJ2-2, with D possibly being TRBD1 (6 bases). This CDR3 contains 15 residues. Looked up from germline, CDR1 is ENHRY and CDR2 is SYGVKD. Trimming took off 0 bases at V and 6 bases at J, with 11 bases between the two ends. CDR3 protein: CAISESVTGPGELFF. For the CDR3, the DNA is TGTGCCATCAGTGAGTCGGTGACAGGACCCGGGGAGCTGTTTTTT.

This clonotype was observed a handful of times. V and J are TRBV6-2 or TRBV6-3 and TRBJ2-1; 8 bases are shared with TRBD2. This CDR3 is 13 amino acids long. V shed 4 bases, J shed 7 bases, and the junction held 3 bases outside the gene matches. The germline gives CDR1 MNHEY, CDR2 SVGEGT. The CDR3 is CASSSAGGNEQFF. The CDR3 DNA is TGTGCCAGCAGTTCCGCGGGAGGAAATGAGCAGTTCTTC.

This clonotype appeared a few times. The chain joins TRBV28 to TRBJ2-1; TRBD1 is a possible D gene (6 bases). V was pared by 4 bases and J by 7 bases, with 14 bases between. CDR3 length equals 14 residues. The germline gives CDR1 MDHEN, CDR2 SYDVKM. CDR3 loop: CASSYLSQGNEQFF. The CDR3 DNA reads as TGTGCCAGCAGTTATCTATCACAGGGAAATGAGCAGTTCTTC. The entire variable domain, with the rest obtained from reference TRBV28 and TRBJ2-1, is as follows: DVKVTQSSRYLVKRTGEKVFLECVQDMDHENMFWYRQDPGLGLRLIYFSYDVKMKEKGDIPEGYSVSREKKERFSLILESASTNQTSMYLCASSYLSQGNEQFFGPGTRLTVL.

The chain joins TRBV7-2 to TRBJ1-3; possibly TRBD1 for D (5 bases). Germline assignment: CDR1 SGHTA and CDR2 FQGNSA. This CDR3 comprises 14 residues. The V and J ends lost 5 bases and 4 bases respectively, with 12 bases between them. CDR3: CASSPTAGGNTIYF. CDR3 nucleotides: TGTGCCAGCAGCCCGACAGCGGGAGGAAACACCATATATTTT.

This clonotype was counted many times. This chain uses TRBV12-5 with TRBJ2-1, with D possibly being TRBD1 (5 bases). This CDR3 is built from 12 residues. Trimming took 4 bases from V and 15 from J, leaving 16 bases between them. The germline gives CDR1 LGHNT, CDR2 FRNRAP. In nucleotides, the CDR3 is TGTGCTAGTGGTTCCGACAGTGGGGAAGCGTTCTTC. This translates into CASGSDSGEAFF.

Of note for this clonotype: One base away lies a much larger clone, so this may be a sequencing read error. The CDR3 loop reads CASSGERGVPYEQYF. DNA of the CDR3: TGTGCCAGCAGTGGTGAGCGGGGGGTTCCCTACGAGCAGTACTTC. The rearrangement joins TRBV7-2 to TRBJ2-7; TRBD2 matches at 9 bases. CDR1 is SGHTA and CDR2 is FQGNSA in the germline V gene. Trimming at V came to 6 bases and at J to 2 bases, leaving 8 bases not matched to a gene. This CDR3 is 15 amino acids long.

This chain uses TRBV27 with TRBJ2-5; possibly TRBD1 for D (6 bases). This CDR3 is 16 amino acids long. V shed 4 bases and J shed 1 base, with 16 bases lying between them. Germline V lookup: CDR1 MNHEY, CDR2 SMNVEV (reference sequence). As DNA, the CDR3 is TGTGCCAGCAGTTCTGCTCGACAGGACCTCCAAGAGACCCAGTACTTC. Translating it yields CASSSARQDLQETQYF.

The chain couples TRBV30 to TRBJ2-1; 7 bases match TRBD2. This CDR3 has 14 amino acids. CDR1 and CDR2 (germline): GTSNPN, SVGIG (reference sequence). The V gene end was trimmed by 5 bases and the J gene end by 0 bases; junction bases not matched to a gene: 4. CDR3 nucleotide sequence: TGTGCCTGGGACGGCGGGAGCTCCTACAATGAGCAGTTCTTC. Its translation: CAWDGGSSYNEQFF.

Many counts were recorded for this clonotype. The CDR3 DNA reads as TGTGCCAGCAGCGTTAGCGGGAGGGACACAGATACGCAGTATTTT. Its protein is CASSVSGRDTDTQYF. The chain carries TRBV7-2 and TRBJ2-3; TRBD2 matches at 11 bases. Germline CDR1 and CDR2: SGHTA and FQGNSA. The CDR3 has 15 amino acids. J was trimmed by 2 bases and V by 5 bases; bases with no gene match: 3. Complete variable domain (other parts from reference TRBV7-2 and TRBJ2-3): GAGVSQSPSNKVTEKGKDVELRCDPISGHTALYWYRQSLGQGLEFLIYFQGNSAPDKSGLPSDRFSAERTGGSVSTLTIQRTQQEDSAVYLCASSVSGRDTDTQYFGPGTRLTVL.

The CDR3 loop reads CASSSPGSVAYNEQFF. The DNA of the CDR3 is TGTGCCAGCAGTTCGCCGGGCAGCGTAGCCTACAATGAGCAGTTCTTC. This chain links TRBV6-5 with TRBJ2-1; D not resolved. The CDR3 consists of 16 residues. Germline-derived CDR1 and CDR2 are MNHEY and SVGAGI. Trimming stripped 4 bases from V and 2 bases from J, with 15 bases between.

V is TRBV20-1 and J is TRBJ2-1, with a tentative D call TRBD1 (5 bases). Germline lookup yields CDR1 DFQATT and CDR2 SNEGSKA (reference sequence). This CDR3 region has 13 residues. Trimming took off 3 bases at V and 7 bases at J, with 13 bases between the two ends. CDR3 region: CSASLARENEQFF. The CDR3 DNA follows: TGCAGTGCTAGTTTGGCCAGGGAAAATGAGCAGTTCTTC.

This clonotype was seen only a few times. This chain joins TRBV5-5 and TRBJ1-5; 7 bases align to TRBD1. The CDR3 has 18 amino acids. J gave up 0 bases and V 4 bases, and 13 bases lay outside the gene matches. Germline CDR1 reads SGHKS; CDR2 reads YYEKEE (reference sequence). CDR3 in amino acids: CASSAGQPGLYSNQPQHF. In DNA, the CDR3 is TGTGCCAGCAGCGCGGGACAGCCGGGCCTGTATAGCAATCAGCCCCAGCATTTT.

The chain carries TRBV7-3 and TRBJ2-1, with D possibly matching TRBD2 (6 bases). The CDR3 has 15 residues. Trimming removed 3 bases from V and 2 bases from J, with 11 bases in between. The germline gives CDR1 SGHTA, CDR2 FQGTGA. The CDR3 DNA follows: TGTGCCAGCAGCTTTGGGACTCCCGCCTACAATGAGCAGTTCTTC. It is translated as CASSFGTPAYNEQFF.

Ten or more counts support this clonotype. The chain is built from TRBV7-6 and TRBJ2-7, with D perhaps matching TRBD1 (6 bases). Deletions cut 2 bases from V and 2 bases from J, with 7 bases between. This CDR3 region has 13 residues. The germline CDR1 and CDR2 sequences are SGHVS and FNYEAQ. CDR3 DNA sequence: TGTGCCAGCAGCTTATGGGACACCTACGAGCAGTACTTC. Its protein is CASSLWDTYEQYF.

The chain carries TRBV5-1 and TRBJ1-2, with D possibly TRBD1 on 6 matching bases. V was clipped by 4 bases and J by 6 bases, with 13 bases between them. The CDR3 is 13 amino acids. Germline CDR1 SGHRS, CDR2 YFSETQ. CDR3 bases: TGCGCCAGCAGCGTAGGACAGTCTAATGGCTACACCTTC. Protein: CASSVGQSNGYTF.

Worth noting for this clonotype: A much bigger clone sits one base away, suggesting this may be a read error. For the CDR3, the DNA is TGTGCCAGCAGTGGGGGGGCCTATGGCTACACCTTC. It is translated as CASSGGAYGYTF. The V and J genes are TRBV11-2 and TRBJ1-2; D is possibly TRBD1 (6 bases). V lost 6 bases and J lost 4, with 9 bases in between. Germline lookup yields CDR1 SGHAT and CDR2 FQNNGV. CDR3 length: 12 residues.